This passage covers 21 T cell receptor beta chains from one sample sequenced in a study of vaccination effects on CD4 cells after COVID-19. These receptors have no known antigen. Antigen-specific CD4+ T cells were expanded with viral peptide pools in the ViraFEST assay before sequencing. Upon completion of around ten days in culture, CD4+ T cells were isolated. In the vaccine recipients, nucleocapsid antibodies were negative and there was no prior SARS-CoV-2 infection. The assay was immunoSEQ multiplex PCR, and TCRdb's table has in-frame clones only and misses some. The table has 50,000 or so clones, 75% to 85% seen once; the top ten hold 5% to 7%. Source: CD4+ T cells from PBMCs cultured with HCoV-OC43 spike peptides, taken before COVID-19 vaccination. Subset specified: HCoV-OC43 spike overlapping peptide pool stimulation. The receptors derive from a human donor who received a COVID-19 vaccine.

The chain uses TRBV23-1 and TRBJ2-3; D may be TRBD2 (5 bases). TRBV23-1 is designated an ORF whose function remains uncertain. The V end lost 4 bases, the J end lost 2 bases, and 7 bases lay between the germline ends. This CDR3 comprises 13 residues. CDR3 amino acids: CASSRESTDTQYF. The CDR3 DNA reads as TGCGCCAGCAGTCGGGAGTCCACAGATACGCAGTATTTT.

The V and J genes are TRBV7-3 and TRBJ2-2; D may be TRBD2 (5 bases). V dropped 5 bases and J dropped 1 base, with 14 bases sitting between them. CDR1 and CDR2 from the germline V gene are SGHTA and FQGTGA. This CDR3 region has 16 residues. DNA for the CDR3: TGTGCCAGCAGCCCTCAAATCCGGGAGAACACCGGGGAGCTGTTTTTT. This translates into CASSPQIRENTGELFF.

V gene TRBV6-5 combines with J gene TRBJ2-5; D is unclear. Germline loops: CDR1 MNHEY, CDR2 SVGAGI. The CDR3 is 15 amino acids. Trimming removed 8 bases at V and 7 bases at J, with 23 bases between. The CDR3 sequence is CASGRFLGKRGTQYF. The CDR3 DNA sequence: TGTGCCAGCGGAAGGTTCCTTGGAAAGCGTGGGACCCAGTACTTC.

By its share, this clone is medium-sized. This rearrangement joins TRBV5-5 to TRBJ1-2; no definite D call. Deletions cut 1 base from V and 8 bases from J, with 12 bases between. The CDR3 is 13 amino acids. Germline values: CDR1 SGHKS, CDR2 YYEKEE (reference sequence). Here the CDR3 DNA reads TGTGCCAGCAGCTTGTCGTCCGGAGGGGGCTACACCTTC. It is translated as CASSLSSGGGYTF.

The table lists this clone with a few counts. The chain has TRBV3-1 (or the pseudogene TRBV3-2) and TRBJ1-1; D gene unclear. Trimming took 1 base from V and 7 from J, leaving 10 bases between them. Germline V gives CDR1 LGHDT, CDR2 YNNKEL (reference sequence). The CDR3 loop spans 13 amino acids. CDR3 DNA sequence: TGTGCCAGCAGCCAAGTTAGTCAACTTGAAGCTTTCTTT. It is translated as CASSQVSQLEAFF.

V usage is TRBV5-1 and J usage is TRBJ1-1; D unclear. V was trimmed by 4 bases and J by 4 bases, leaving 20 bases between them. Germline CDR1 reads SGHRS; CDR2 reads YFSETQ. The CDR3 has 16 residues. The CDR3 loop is CASSATVQLAGTEAFF. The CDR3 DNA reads TGCGCCAGCAGCGCAACAGTGCAGTTGGCGGGCACTGAAGCTTTCTTT. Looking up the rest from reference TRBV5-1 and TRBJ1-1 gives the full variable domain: KAGVTQTPRYLIKTRGQQVTLSCSPISGHRSVSWYQQTPGQGLQFLFEYFSETQRNKGNFPGRFSGRQFSNSRSEMNVSTLELGDSALYLCASSATVQLAGTEAFFGQGTRLTVV.

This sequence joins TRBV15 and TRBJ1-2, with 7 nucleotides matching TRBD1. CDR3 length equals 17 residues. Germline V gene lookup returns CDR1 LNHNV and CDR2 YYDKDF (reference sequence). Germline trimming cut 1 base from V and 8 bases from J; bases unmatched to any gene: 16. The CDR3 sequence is CATSRVGTARGGSGYTF. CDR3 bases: TGTGCCACCAGCAGAGTCGGTACAGCCAGGGGGGGCAGCGGCTACACCTTC.

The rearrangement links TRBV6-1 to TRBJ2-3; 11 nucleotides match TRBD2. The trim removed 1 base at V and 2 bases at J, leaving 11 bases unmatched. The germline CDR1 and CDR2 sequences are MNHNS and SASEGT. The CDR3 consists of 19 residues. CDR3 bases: TGTGCCAGCAGTGAAGAAAGGCTAGCGGGGGGCCTTATCACAGATACGCAGTATTTT. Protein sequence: CASSEERLAGGLITDTQYF.

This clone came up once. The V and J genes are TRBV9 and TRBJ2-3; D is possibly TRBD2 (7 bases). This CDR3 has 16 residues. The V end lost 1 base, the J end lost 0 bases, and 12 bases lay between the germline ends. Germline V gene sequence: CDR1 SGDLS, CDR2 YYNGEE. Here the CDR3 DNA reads TGTGCCAGCAGCGTACTCCGGGGGGCTAGCACAGATACGCAGTATTTT. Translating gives CASSVLRGASTDTQYF. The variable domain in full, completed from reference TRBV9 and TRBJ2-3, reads DSGVTQTPKHLITATGQRVTLRCSPRSGDLSVYWYQQSLDQGLQFLIQYYNGEERAKGNILERFSAQQFPDLHSELNLSSLELGDSALYFCASSVLRGASTDTQYFGPGTRLTVL.

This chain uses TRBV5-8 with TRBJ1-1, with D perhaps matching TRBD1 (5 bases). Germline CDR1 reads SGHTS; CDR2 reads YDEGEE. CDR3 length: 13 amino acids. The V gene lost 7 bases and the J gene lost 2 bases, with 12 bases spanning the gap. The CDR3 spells CASPGDGNTEAFF. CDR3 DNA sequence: TGTGCCAGCCCCGGGGACGGAAACACTGAAGCTTTCTTT.

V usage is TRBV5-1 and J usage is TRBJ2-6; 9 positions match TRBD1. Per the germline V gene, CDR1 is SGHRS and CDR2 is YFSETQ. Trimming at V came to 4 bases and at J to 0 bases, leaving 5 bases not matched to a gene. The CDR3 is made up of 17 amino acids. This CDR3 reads CASSATGGPSGANVLTF. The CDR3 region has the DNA TGCGCCAGCAGCGCGACAGGGGGTCCCTCTGGGGCCAACGTCCTGACTTTC. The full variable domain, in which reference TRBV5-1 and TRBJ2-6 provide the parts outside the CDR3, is KAGVTQTPRYLIKTRGQQVTLSCSPISGHRSVSWYQQTPGQGLQFLFEYFSETQRNKGNFPGRFSGRQFSNSRSEMNVSTLELGDSALYLCASSATGGPSGANVLTFGAGSRLTVL.

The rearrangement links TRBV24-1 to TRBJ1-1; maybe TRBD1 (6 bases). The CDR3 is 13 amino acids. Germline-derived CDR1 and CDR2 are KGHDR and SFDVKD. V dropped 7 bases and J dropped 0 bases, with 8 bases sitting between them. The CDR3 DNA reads TGTGCCACCAGGGACAGATTGAACACTGAAGCTTTCTTT. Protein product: CATRDRLNTEAFF.

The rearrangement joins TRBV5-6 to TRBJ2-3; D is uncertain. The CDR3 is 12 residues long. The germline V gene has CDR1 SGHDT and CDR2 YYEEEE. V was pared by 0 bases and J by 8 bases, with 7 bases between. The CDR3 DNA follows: TGTGCCAGCAGCTTGGCCGTTTCTACGCAGTATTTT. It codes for CASSLAVSTQYF.

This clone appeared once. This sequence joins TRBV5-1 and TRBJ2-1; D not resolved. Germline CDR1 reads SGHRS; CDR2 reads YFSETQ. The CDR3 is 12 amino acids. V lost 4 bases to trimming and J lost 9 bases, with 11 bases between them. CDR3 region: CASSDRLGEQFF. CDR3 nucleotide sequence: TGCGCCAGCAGCGACCGTTTAGGTGAGCAGTTCTTC.

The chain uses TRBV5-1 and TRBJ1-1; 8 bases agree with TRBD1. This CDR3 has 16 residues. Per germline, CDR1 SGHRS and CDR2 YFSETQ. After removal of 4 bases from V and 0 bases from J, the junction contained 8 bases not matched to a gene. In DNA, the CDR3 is TGCGCCAGCAGCACCGGACAGGGCGGAATGAACACTGAAGCTTTCTTT. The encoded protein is CASSTGQGGMNTEAFF.

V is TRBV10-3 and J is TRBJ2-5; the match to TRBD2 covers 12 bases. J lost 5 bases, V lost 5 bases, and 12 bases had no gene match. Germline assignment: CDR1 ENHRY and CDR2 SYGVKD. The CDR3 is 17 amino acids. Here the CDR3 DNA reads TGTGCCATCAGTAAACCTGCGACTAGCGGGGGAGGGGAGACCCAGTACTTC. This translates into CAISKPATSGGGETQYF.

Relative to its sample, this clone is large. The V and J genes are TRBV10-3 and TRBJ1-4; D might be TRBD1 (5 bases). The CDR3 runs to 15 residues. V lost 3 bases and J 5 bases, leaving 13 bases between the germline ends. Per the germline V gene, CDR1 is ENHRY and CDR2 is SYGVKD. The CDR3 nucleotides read TGTGCCATCAGTGACTCCCAGGGCGCGAATGAAAAACTGTTTTTT. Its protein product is CAISDSQGANEKLFF.

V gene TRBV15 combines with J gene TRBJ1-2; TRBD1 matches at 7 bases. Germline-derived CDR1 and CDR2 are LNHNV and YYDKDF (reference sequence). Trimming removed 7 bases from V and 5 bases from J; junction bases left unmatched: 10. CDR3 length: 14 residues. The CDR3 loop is CATTRQGLDYGYTF. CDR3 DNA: TGTGCCACCACCCGACAGGGACTAGATTATGGCTACACCTTC.

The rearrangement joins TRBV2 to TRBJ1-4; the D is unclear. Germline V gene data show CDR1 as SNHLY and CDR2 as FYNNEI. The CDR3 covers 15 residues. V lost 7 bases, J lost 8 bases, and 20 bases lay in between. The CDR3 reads CASNREAAALEKLFF. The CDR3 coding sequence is TGTGCCAGCAACCGAGAGGCGGCAGCCTTAGAAAAACTGTTTTTT. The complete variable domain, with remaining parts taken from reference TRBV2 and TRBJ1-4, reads EPEVTQTPSHQVTQMGQEVILRCVPISNHLYFYWYRQILGQKVEFLVSFYNNEISEKSEIFDDQFSVERPDGSNFTLKIRSTKLEDSAMYFCASNREAAALEKLFFGSGTQLSVL.

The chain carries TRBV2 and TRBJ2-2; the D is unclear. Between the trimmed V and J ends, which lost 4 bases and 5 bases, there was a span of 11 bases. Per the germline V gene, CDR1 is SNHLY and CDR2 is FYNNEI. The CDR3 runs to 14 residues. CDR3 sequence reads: CASSGTGQTGELFF. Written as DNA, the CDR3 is TGTGCCAGCAGTGGTACGGGCCAGACCGGGGAGCTGTTTTTT.

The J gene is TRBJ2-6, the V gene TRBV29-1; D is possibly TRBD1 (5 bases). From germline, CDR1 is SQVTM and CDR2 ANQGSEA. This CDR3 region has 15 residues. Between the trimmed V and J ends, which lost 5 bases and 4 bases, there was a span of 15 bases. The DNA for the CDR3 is TGCAGCGTTCGGCCAGCTGGGGCCGGGGCCAACGTCCTGACTTTC. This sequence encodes CSVRPAGAGANVLTF.